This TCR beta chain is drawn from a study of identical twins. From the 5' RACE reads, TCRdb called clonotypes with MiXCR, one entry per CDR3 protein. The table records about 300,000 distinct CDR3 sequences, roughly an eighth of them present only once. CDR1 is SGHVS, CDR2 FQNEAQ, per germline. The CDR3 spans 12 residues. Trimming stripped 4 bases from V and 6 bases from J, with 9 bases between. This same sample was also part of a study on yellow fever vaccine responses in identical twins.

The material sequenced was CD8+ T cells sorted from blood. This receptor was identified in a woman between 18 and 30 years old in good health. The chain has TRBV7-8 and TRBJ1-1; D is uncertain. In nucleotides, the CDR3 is TGTGCCAGCAGCTCTTTGGGCCCTGAAGCTTTCTTT. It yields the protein CASSSLGPEAFF.